The T cell receptor (beta chain) described here comes from a study of human T cells and chemical hapten exposure. Study details: Predominantly women, the patients had alopecia areata, totalis or universalis. Study-wide results and limits: Patch test score rose with PT1 expanded TCR count, significant at thresholds 8, 16 and 32, not 4.

Specified time point: patch test 1, 2 weeks after DPC sensitization. As to treatment: therapeutic diphenylcyclopropenone sensitization with weekly scalp DPC. Donors were 18 to 70-year-old alopecia patients suitable for DPC. This clonotype was detected only a few times. Antigen unknown. TCRdb used MiXCR to reprocess the RACE reads, holding one entry per CDR3 protein. The sample records 180,000 or so distinct CDR3 sequences, about 14% being singletons. This clonotype originated in a woman aged 25 to 45 with alopecia areata. Some clones in this sample may be carry-over from other donors' samples. The sample consisted of whole blood, taken in connection with sensitization to the hapten diphenylcyclopropenone (DPC).

CDR3 DNA: TGTGCCAGCTCACCAATGCAAGAGACCCAGTACTTC. Protein sequence: CASSPMQETQYF. This chain connects TRBV18 to TRBJ2-5; no definite D call. Germline assignment: CDR1 KGHSH and CDR2 LQKENI. V gave up 2 bases and J gave up 2 bases, with 3 bases separating them. The CDR3 spans 12 residues.